Below are 20 T cell receptor beta chains sequenced from a single sample in a study of T cell repertoires in cytomegalovirus infection. One entry per CDR3 protein results from TCRdb running MiXCR on the reads. The sample carries about 310,000 distinct CDR3 sequences, roughly 16% recorded once. The sample was PBMCs. These receptor sequences come from a human donor in good health (CMV status not recorded). Some clones in this sample may be carry-over from other donors' samples.

This clonotype was seen only a few times. The chain recombines TRBV2 with TRBJ1-1; D is uncertain. Germline assignment: CDR1 SNHLY and CDR2 FYNNEI. The CDR3 covers 13 residues. The V gene lost 3 bases and the J gene lost 0 bases, with 5 bases spanning the gap. CDR3 residues: CASSDNVNTEAFF. CDR3 bases: TGTGCCAGCAGTGATAACGTGAACACTGAAGCTTTCTTT. Using reference TRBV2 and TRBJ1-1 for the parts outside the CDR3, the full variable domain is EPEVTQTPSHQVTQMGQEVILRCVPISNHLYFYWYRQILGQKVEFLVSFYNNEISEKSEIFDDQFSVERPDGSNFTLKIRSTKLEDSAMYFCASSDNVNTEAFFGQGTRLTVV.

This clonotype was found many times. The chain links TRBV7-2 to TRBJ1-1, with TRBD1 as a possible D gene (5 bases). V was cut by 5 bases and J by 1 base, with 23 bases left in between. Germline values: CDR1 SGHTA, CDR2 FQGNSA. CDR3 length: 18 residues. The CDR3 DNA follows: TGTGCCAGCAGCCCCAGGGCTAGGGTGGGACTCCCGAACACTGAAGCTTTCTTT. This sequence encodes CASSPRARVGLPNTEAFF.

This chain joins TRBV5-1 and TRBJ2-5; the match to TRBD1 covers 9 bases. Germline V CDR1 and CDR2: SGHRS, YFSETQ. This CDR3 spans 15 amino acids. The junction had 7 bases not matched to a gene; V was cut back by 2 bases and J by 5 bases. This CDR3 reads CASSLGTGNAETQYF. In nucleotides, the CDR3 is TGCGCCAGCAGCTTAGGGACAGGGAATGCGGAGACCCAGTACTTC.

The table lists this clonotype with many counts. CDR3 DNA: TGTGCCAGCAGCACAGACAGGGGAGGGGAGACCCAGTACTTC. Its protein product is CASSTDRGGETQYF. The rearrangement joins TRBV7-2 to TRBJ2-5; the D gene is possibly TRBD1 (8 bases). This CDR3 comprises 14 residues. V was pared by 5 bases and J by 5 bases, with 15 bases between. CDR1 SGHTA and CDR2 FQGNSA come from the germline V gene.

This clonotype was counted ten times or more. This chain uses TRBV7-6 with TRBJ2-2; 9 nucleotides align to TRBD1. V gave up 5 bases and J gave up 0 bases; unmatched junction bases: 13. CDR1 and CDR2 from the germline V gene are SGHVS and FNYEAQ. The CDR3 covers 19 residues. CDR3 amino acids: CASSVVGQGRSTNTGELFF. CDR3 DNA sequence: TGTGCCAGCAGCGTCGTGGGACAGGGTAGAAGTACGAACACCGGGGAGCTGTTTTTT.

This clonotype was observed a few times. The chain combines TRBV4-2 with TRBJ1-2; a weak D match, TRBD1 (6 bases). Germline lookup yields CDR1 LGHNA and CDR2 YNFKEQ. The CDR3 is 14 amino acids. The V gene lost 1 base and the J gene lost 13 bases, with 19 bases spanning the gap. The DNA for the CDR3 is TGTGCCAGCAGCCAAGTTAGGGGGTGGGGCCGGCCCACCTTC. Translated, it gives CASSQVRGWGRPTF.

The rearrangement uses TRBV9 and TRBJ2-1, with D possibly TRBD1 on 6 matching bases. This CDR3 has 15 residues. The V end lost 10 bases, the J end lost 5 bases, and 22 bases lay between the germline ends. Germline V gene sequence: CDR1 SGDLS, CDR2 YYNGEE. The CDR3 spells CAGSLGAAGNNEQFF. Here the CDR3 DNA reads TGTGCCGGCTCCCTGGGGGCGGCCGGTAACAATGAGCAGTTCTTC.

The rearrangement joins TRBV7-9 to TRBJ2-3; D gene ambiguous. Germline CDR1 is SEHNR and CDR2 is FQNEAQ (reference sequence). The germline V and J ends were trimmed by 1 base and 1 base, with 15 bases remaining between them. CDR3 length: 17 residues. CDR3 sequence (DNA): TGTGCCAGCAGCTTAGGTATACGGACGGTTCGCACAGATACGCAGTATTTT. It translates to CASSLGIRTVRTDTQYF. Using reference TRBV7-9 and TRBJ2-3 for the parts outside the CDR3, the full variable domain is DTGVSQNPRHKITKRGQNVTFRCDPISEHNRLYWYRQTLGQGPEFLTYFQNEAQLEKSRLLSDRFSAERPKGSFSTLEIQRTEQGDSAMYLCASSLGIRTVRTDTQYFGPGTRLTVL.

This clonotype was seen at least ten times. CDR3 DNA sequence: TGTGCCAGCAGCTGGGGGGCGGGGATTAATGAGCAGTTCTTC. Protein product: CASSWGAGINEQFF. The V call is TRBV11-2, the J call TRBJ2-1; the D gene could be TRBD1 or TRBD2 (6 bases each). V was cut by 4 bases and J by 7 bases, with 14 bases left in between. Germline values: CDR1 SGHAT, CDR2 FQNNGV. The CDR3 contains 14 residues.

V usage is TRBV6-6 and J usage is TRBJ1-4, with TRBD1 matching 10 bases. The CDR3 sequence is 18 residues long. Germline V gives CDR1 MNHNY, CDR2 SVGAGI (reference sequence). Germline trimming cut 6 bases from V and 8 bases from J; bases unmatched to any gene: 18. The CDR3 loop reads CASSTYRQGAPRGEKLFF. CDR3 nucleotide sequence: TGTGCCAGCAGCACGTACCGACAGGGGGCGCCTAGAGGCGAAAAACTGTTTTTT.

This clonotype showed up many times. The rearrangement links TRBV6-1 to TRBJ1-2, with 9 bases fitting TRBD1. CDR1 is MNHNS and CDR2 is SASEGT in the germline V gene. V shed 1 base, J shed 6 bases, and the junction held 9 bases outside the gene matches. The CDR3 covers 16 residues. The CDR3 protein is CASSEVTGGIGNGYTF. The DNA for the CDR3 is TGTGCCAGCAGTGAAGTAACAGGGGGCATAGGGAATGGCTACACCTTC.

The chain joins TRBV7-9 to TRBJ1-1, with 8 bases aligning to TRBD1. The CDR3 extends over 12 amino acids. The germline V gene encodes CDR1 SEHNR and CDR2 FQNEAQ (reference sequence). J gave up 1 base and V 10 bases, and 2 bases lay outside the gene matches. CDR3 coding DNA: TGTGCCACGGACAGGGAGAACACTGAAGCTTTCTTT. It is translated as CATDRENTEAFF.

This clonotype showed up just a few times. The V and J genes are TRBV20-1 and TRBJ2-7; possibly TRBD1 or TRBD2 for D (6 bases each). The CDR3 has 15 amino acids. Deletions cut 1 base from V and 0 bases from J, with 13 bases between. The germline V gene has CDR1 DFQATT and CDR2 SNEGSKA (reference sequence). For the CDR3, the DNA is TGCAGTGCTAGAGTACCCGGGGGCCTCTCCTACGAGCAGTACTTC. The encoded protein is CSARVPGGLSYEQYF.

In its sample, this clonotype was seen a few times. CDR3 in DNA: TGTGCCAGCAGCCGGAGCGGGGGGGCCTCAGAGACCCAGTACTTC. Protein sequence: CASSRSGGASETQYF. V usage is TRBV3-1 and J usage is TRBJ2-5; TRBD2 matches at 10 bases. Unmatched junction bases numbered 6, after V lost 4 bases and J lost 4 bases. The CDR3 is made up of 15 amino acids. The germline CDR1 and CDR2 sequences are LGHDT and YNNKEL (reference sequence).

This clonotype showed up just a few times. The V gene is TRBV11-2, the J gene TRBJ2-3; 8 bases are shared with TRBD2. The CDR3 has 15 residues. V gave up 2 bases and J gave up 3 bases; unmatched junction bases: 4. Germline V gene data show CDR1 as SGHAT and CDR2 as FQNNGV. The CDR3 protein is CASSLMSGGTDTQYF. DNA for the CDR3: TGTGCCAGCAGCTTAATGTCGGGGGGGACAGATACGCAGTATTTT.

The chain has TRBV6-4 and TRBJ1-1; D is uncertain. The CDR3 loop spans 16 amino acids. V shed 0 bases and J shed 4 bases, with 15 bases lying between them. Per germline, CDR1 MRHNA and CDR2 SNTAGT. The CDR3 nucleotides read TGTGCCAGCAGTGACTCGAATCGACTACGGGGCACTGAAGCTTTCTTT. It is translated as CASSDSNRLRGTEAFF.

This clonotype was recorded a few times. This chain links TRBV28 with TRBJ2-3, with 10 bases that match TRBD2. Germline values: CDR1 MDHEN, CDR2 SYDVKM. The CDR3 sequence is 15 residues long. V shed 3 bases, J shed 3 bases, and the junction held 3 bases outside the gene matches. The CDR3 DNA follows: TGTGCCAGCAGTTTTGTTAGCGGGGGGACAGATACGCAGTATTTT. Translated: CASSFVSGGTDTQYF.

This clonotype was seen a handful of times. V and J are TRBV23-1 and TRBJ2-2; D is unclear. TRBV23-1 has ORF status, its function being uncertain. The CDR3 extends over 13 amino acids. Between the trimmed V and J ends, which lost 4 bases and 4 bases, there was a span of 7 bases. The CDR3 region is CASSRRATGELFF. The CDR3 DNA reads as TGCGCCAGCAGTCGCAGAGCCACCGGGGAGCTGTTTTTT.

V and J are TRBV28 and TRBJ1-5; D perhaps matches TRBD1 (6 bases). Deletions cut 5 bases from V and 6 bases from J, with 20 bases between. Germline V gene sequence: CDR1 MDHEN, CDR2 SYDVKM. The CDR3 totals 16 residues. The CDR3 sequence: CASSSYRDGNAQPQHF. As DNA, the CDR3 is TGTGCCAGCAGTAGCTACAGGGATGGGAACGCTCAGCCCCAGCATTTT.

This clonotype was seen a few times. This chain joins TRBV6-5 and TRBJ2-3, with D perhaps matching TRBD2 (6 bases). Germline V gives CDR1 MNHEY, CDR2 SVGAGI. V was cut by 1 base and J by 3 bases, with 14 bases left in between. The CDR3 length is 16 residues. The CDR3 region is CASSYWAGTPTDTQYF. CDR3 in DNA: TGTGCCAGCAGTTACTGGGCGGGGACCCCTACAGATACGCAGTATTTT.